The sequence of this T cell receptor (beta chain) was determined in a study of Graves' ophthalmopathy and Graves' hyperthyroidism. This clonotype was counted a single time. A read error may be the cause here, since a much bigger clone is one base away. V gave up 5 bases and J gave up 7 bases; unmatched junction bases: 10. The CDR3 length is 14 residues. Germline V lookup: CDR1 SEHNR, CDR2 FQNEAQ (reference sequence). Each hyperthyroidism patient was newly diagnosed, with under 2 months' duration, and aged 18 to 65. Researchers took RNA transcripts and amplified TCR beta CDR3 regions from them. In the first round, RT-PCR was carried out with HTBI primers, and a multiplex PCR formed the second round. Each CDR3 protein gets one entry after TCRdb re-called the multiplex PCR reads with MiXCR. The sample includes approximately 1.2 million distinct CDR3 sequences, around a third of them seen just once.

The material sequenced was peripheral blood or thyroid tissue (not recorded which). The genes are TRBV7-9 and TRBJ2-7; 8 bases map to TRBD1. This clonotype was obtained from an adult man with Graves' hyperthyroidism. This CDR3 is CASSSRQGRTEQYF. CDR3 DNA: TGTGCCAGCAGCAGCAGACAGGGGCGTACAGAGCAGTACTTC.